This TCR beta chain originates from a study of T cell responses to AZD1222 COVID-19 vaccine. Study overall: Analysis merged second doses at about 4 or about 12 weeks. Study-wide results and limits: Increases in Spike-specific TCR breadth and depth were seen after two AZD1222 doses. Among spike-specific TCRs, nearly half reportedly target unmutated variant regions. The donors showed a predominance of white British ancestry and of females, with possible underestimation of clonal diversity.

As concerns this clone: The target antigen is unknown.

Data came from immunoSEQ multiplex PCR; TCRdb stores just in-frame clones and leaves some out. The repertoire holds 100,000 to 150,000 clones, with roughly 90% as singletons. The CDR3 is 17 amino acids. Germline V gives CDR1 SGHTA, CDR2 FQGNSA. V shed 3 bases and J shed 0 bases, with 17 bases lying between them. This TCR derives from an adult in good health. This specimen consisted of peripheral blood, obtained on day 0 of AZD1222 vaccination. This rearrangement joins TRBV7-2 to TRBJ1-2, with a weak D call TRBD1 (6 bases). The CDR3 loop is CASSFFRTAGPNYGYTF. The CDR3 DNA reads TGTGCCAGCAGCTTCTTCCGGACAGCGGGCCCTAACTATGGCTACACCTTC. The full variable domain, completed using reference TRBV7-2 and TRBJ1-2, is GAGVSQSPSNKVTEKGKDVELRCDPISGHTALYWYRQSLGQGLEFLIYFQGNSAPDKSGLPSDRFSAERTGGSVSTLTIQRTQQEDSAVYLCASSFFRTAGPNYGYTFGSGTRLTVV.